These 12 T cell receptor beta chains were sequenced from one sample in a study of cytomegalovirus exposure and HLA in healthy donors. Use of 60 Vbeta and 13 Jbeta primers characterized the PCR. The table came from immunoSEQ multiplex PCR; TCRdb's copy has only in-frame clones and leaves some out. The sample holds 120,000 or so clones, under 12% seen once. Sequences were obtained from PBMCs. These receptors all stem from a woman aged 18-29 years in good health and CMV-seropositive.

This clone was found a few times. This chain uses TRBV19 with TRBJ2-1; a weak D match, TRBD2 (5 bases). V lost 3 bases, J lost 7 bases, and 19 bases lay in between. The CDR3 has 16 residues. In germline, CDR1 is LNHDA, CDR2 SQIVND (reference sequence). The CDR3 region has the DNA TGTGCCAGTAGTATTGGTCGGCTAGCCCGAAGGAATGAGCAGTTCTTC. It codes for CASSIGRLARRNEQFF.

This chain joins TRBV5-1 and TRBJ2-2; 8 bases are shared with TRBD1. V gave up 4 bases and J gave up 3 bases; unmatched junction bases: 5. Germline lookup yields CDR1 SGHRS and CDR2 YFSETQ. This CDR3 region has 15 residues. The CDR3 region is CASSNQGADTGELFF. CDR3 nucleotide sequence: TGCGCCAGCAGCAACCAGGGGGCGGACACCGGGGAGCTGTTTTTT.

This clone was seen a handful of times. This chain links TRBV19 with TRBJ1-2, with a weak D call TRBD1 (6 bases). The V gene lost 4 bases and the J gene lost 8 bases, with 8 bases spanning the gap. The germline CDR1 and CDR2 sequences are LNHDA and SQIVND (reference sequence). The length of the CDR3 is 11 residues. DNA for the CDR3: TGTGCCAGTAGTACCGACAGGGGCTACACCTTC. Residues: CASSTDRGYTF.

The chain carries TRBV21-1 and TRBJ2-7; TRBD2 reflects the table's D call only, with no check against the DNA. TRBV21-1 is an annotated pseudogene. This CDR3 contains 15 residues. Here the CDR3 DNA reads TGTGCCAGCAGCCCCGGGACTAGCGGGACCTACGAGCAGTACTTC. Its protein product is CASSPGTSGTYEQYF.

CDR3 in amino acids: CASSLRPLAGGDTQYF. The CDR3 DNA sequence: TGTGCCAGCAGCCTACGGCCCCTAGCGGGAGGAGATACGCAGTATTTT. The genes are TRBV7-6 and TRBJ2-3; 11 bases match TRBD2. Trimming removed 5 bases from V and 5 bases from J; junction bases left unmatched: 9. CDR3 length: 16 residues. Per the germline V gene, CDR1 is SGHVS and CDR2 is FNYEAQ.

This clone occurred a few times. The chain combines TRBV7-9 with TRBJ2-7; tentative D call: TRBD2 (8 bases). Germline V lookup: CDR1 SEHNR, CDR2 FQNEAQ (reference sequence). Trimming stripped 5 bases from V and 2 bases from J, with 19 bases between. This CDR3 region has 16 residues. CDR3 sequence reads: CASSPPGGDSTYEQYF. The CDR3 DNA is TGTGCCAGCAGCCCGCCGGGGGGGGACAGCACCTACGAGCAGTACTTC.

The chain carries TRBV14 and TRBJ2-1, with 8 positions matching TRBD2. Germline trimming cut 7 bases from V and 7 bases from J; bases unmatched to any gene: 12. Germline CDR1 reads SGHDN; CDR2 reads FVKESK. This CDR3 region has 15 residues. The CDR3 region is CASNPTGLVPNEQFF. The CDR3 DNA is TGTGCCAGCAACCCGACGGGACTAGTTCCTAATGAGCAGTTCTTC.

V is TRBV7-9 and J is TRBJ2-2; D is ambiguous. The ends were cut back, 0 bases at V and 0 bases at J, with 8 bases in the middle. Germline V gives CDR1 SEHNR, CDR2 FQNEAQ (reference sequence). The CDR3 consists of 16 residues. This CDR3 reads CASSLAPSTNTGELFF. The CDR3 coding sequence is TGTGCCAGCAGCTTAGCCCCCAGTACGAACACCGGGGAGCTGTTTTTT.

This clone was counted once. The CDR3 reads CASSRQGAPNSPLHF. The CDR3 DNA reads as TGTGCCAGCAGCCGACAGGGGGCGCCCAATTCACCCCTCCACTTT. The chain uses TRBV5-4 and TRBJ1-6; 10 nucleotides match TRBD1. The ends lost 4 bases at V and 7 bases at J; junction bases unmatched: 5. The CDR3 is made up of 15 amino acids. Germline V gene lookup returns CDR1 SGHNT and CDR2 YYREEE (reference sequence). The full variable domain, its missing parts supplied by reference TRBV5-4 and TRBJ1-6, is ETGVTQSPTHLIKTRGQQVTLRCSSQSGHNTVSWYQQALGQGPQFIFQYYREEENGRGNFPPRFSGLQFPNYSSELNVNALELDDSALYLCASSRQGAPNSPLHFGNGTRLTVT.

This clone was counted between two and nine times. J is TRBJ1-5 and V is TRBV5-4; TRBD1 aligns across 11 bases. J was trimmed by 7 bases and V by 7 bases; bases with no gene match: 10. Germline V CDR1 and CDR2: SGHNT, YYREEE (reference sequence). CDR3 length equals 15 residues. CDR3 DNA sequence: TGTGCCAGCGGAGTGACCGGGACAGGGGGACAGCCCCAGCATTTT. It encodes CASGVTGTGGQPQHF. Full variable domain (outside the CDR3, taken from reference TRBV5-4 and TRBJ1-5): ETGVTQSPTHLIKTRGQQVTLRCSSQSGHNTVSWYQQALGQGPQFIFQYYREEENGRGNFPPRFSGLQFPNYSSELNVNALELDDSALYLCASGVTGTGGQPQHFGDGTRLSIL.

The table lists this clone with a few counts. Relative to the germline gene, one junction end is altered; a read error may explain this. The genes are TRBV30 and TRBJ1-6; D is undetermined. The germline CDR1 and CDR2 sequences are GTSNPN and SVGIG (reference sequence). The CDR3 runs 13 residues. DNA for the CDR3: TGTGCCTGGAGTGTACAGTTTCGGTCACCCCCCCACTTT. This gives the protein CAWSVQFRSPPHF.

In the case of this clone: Other DNA sequences within the sample encode an identical CDR3. The chain is built from TRBV5-4 and TRBJ2-2, with D unclear. Deletions cut 4 bases from V and 5 bases from J, with 6 bases between. CDR3 length: 12 amino acids. In germline, CDR1 is SGHNT, CDR2 YYREEE (reference sequence). CDR3 amino acids: CASSPGTGELFF. The CDR3 region has the DNA TGTGCCAGCAGCCCCGGTACCGGGGAGCTGTTTTTT.